This TCR beta chain was profiled in a study of cytomegalovirus exposure and HLA in healthy donors. Whole-study results and caveats: Data from an earlier analysis indicated that most TCR beta V segments were productive either about 87% or about 30% of the time.

Donors sampled were nominally healthy, though unrecorded immune exposures were likely. The PCR made use of 60 Vbeta and 13 Jbeta primers. Repertoires were generated with immunoSEQ multiplex PCR, while TCRdb's copy carries only in-frame clones and drops some. Of about 120,000 clones listed, roughly 71% are singletons. In its sample, this clone was seen a few times. The antigen is undetermined. The CDR3 has 14 residues. V was pared by 4 bases and J by 4 bases, with 16 bases between. Germline V gene lookup returns CDR1 SQVTM and CDR2 ANQGSEA. V and J are TRBV29-1 and TRBJ1-2, with a possible D match to TRBD1 (6 bases). Sequenced input: PBMCs. The clonotype comes from a woman between 40 and 55 years old in good health and CMV-seropositive. CDR3: CSVVGKGVRYGYTF. The CDR3 region has the DNA TGCAGCGTTGTGGGGAAGGGGGTTCGCTATGGCTACACCTTC.